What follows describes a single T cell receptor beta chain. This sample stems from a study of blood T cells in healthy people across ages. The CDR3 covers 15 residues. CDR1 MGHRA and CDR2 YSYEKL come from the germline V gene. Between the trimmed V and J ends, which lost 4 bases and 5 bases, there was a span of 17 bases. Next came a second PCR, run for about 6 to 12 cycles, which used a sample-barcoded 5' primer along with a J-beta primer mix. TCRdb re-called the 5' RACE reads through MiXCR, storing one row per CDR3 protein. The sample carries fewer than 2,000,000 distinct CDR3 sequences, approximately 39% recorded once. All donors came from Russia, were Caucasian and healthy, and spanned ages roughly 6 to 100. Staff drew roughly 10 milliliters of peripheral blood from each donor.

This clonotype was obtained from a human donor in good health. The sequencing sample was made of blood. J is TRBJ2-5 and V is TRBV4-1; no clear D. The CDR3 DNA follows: TGCGCCAGCAGCCGCCCGGGTAACCCAGCGGAGACCCAGTACTTC. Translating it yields CASSRPGNPAETQYF.